This T cell receptor (beta chain) originates from a study of T cells after yellow fever vaccination. As for the study in general: Researchers used SMART-Seq v4 Ultra Low Input to prepare fractions that had low cell numbers. The study, taken as a whole, reports: Weaker overall was a secondary response that nonetheless peaked faster, on day 5 versus 15. The booster saw the reappearance of most primary-vaccination clones (approximately 97% CD4, around 88% CD8).

The CDR3 is made up of 17 amino acids. Trimming took 2 bases from V and 5 from J, leaving 19 bases between them. CDR1 MNHEY and CDR2 SVGAGI come from the germline V gene. TCR cDNA was made by 5'RACE template switching, adding a universal primer site and UMIs. Each CDR3 protein is one row after TCRdb ran MiXCR on the 5' RACE reads. This repertoire shows roughly 500,000 distinct CDR3 sequences, about 19% found once; its top ten account for approximately 15%. Turning to this clonotype: Its antigen is currently unknown.

The TCR originated in a man younger than 40 who received the YFV17D yellow fever vaccine. The chain recombines TRBV6-5 with TRBJ2-1; D unresolved. Here the sequenced sample was PBMCs, taken 15 days after the yellow fever booster vaccination. CDR3 bases: TGTGCCAGCAGTTACCGTGGACGCCCGGAAAGGAACAATGAGCAGTTCTTC. Encoded protein: CASSYRGRPERNNEQFF.